One sample yielded the 3 T cell receptor beta chains listed below, sequenced in a study of regulatory T cells in long-lasting Graves disease. Construction of the TCR beta libraries employed iRepertoire HTBI primers in conjunction with Arm-PCR of CDR3 regions. TCRdb re-called the multiplex PCR reads with MiXCR, one entry per CDR3 protein. The sample records roughly 400,000 distinct CDR3 sequences, more than 20% being singletons. Specified time point: persistent/refractory GD, antithyroid drugs over 5 years with positive TRAb. Preparation of the TCR library used RNA extracted from PBMCs. Here the sequenced sample was peripheral blood mononuclear cells (PBMCs), taken when the disease was refractory, from a patient treated with antithyroid drugs. These TCRs come from a female donor with Graves disease.

This clonotype is a singleton in its sample. The chain recombines TRBV10-1 with TRBJ2-1; TRBD1 aligns across 9 bases. This CDR3 spans 15 amino acids. Per germline, CDR1 WNHNN and CDR2 SYGVQD (reference sequence). V was pared by 5 bases and J by 6 bases, with 8 bases of the junction left unmatched. CDR3 residues: CASSSTGTGSNEQFF. CDR3 coding DNA: TGCGCCAGCAGTTCCACCGGGACAGGGAGCAATGAGCAGTTCTTC.

The sample holds a few counts of this clonotype. J is TRBJ1-6 and V is TRBV3-1, with unresolved D. Germline V gene lookup returns CDR1 LGHDT and CDR2 YNNKEL (reference sequence). The CDR3 extends over 16 amino acids. The V gene lost 0 bases and the J gene lost 6 bases, with 12 bases spanning the gap. The CDR3 protein is CASSQEVGRINSPLHF. The CDR3 DNA follows: TGTGCCAGCAGCCAAGAGGTGGGCAGAATTAATTCACCCCTCCACTTT.

This clonotype was found many times. The J gene is TRBJ2-5, the V gene TRBV2; a possible D gene is TRBD2 (6 bases). Trimming shortened V by 8 bases and J by 5 bases, and 21 bases separated the two germline ends. CDR3 length: 15 residues. Looked up from germline, CDR1 is SNHLY and CDR2 is FYNNEI. The CDR3 reads CASFLMGGGAETQYF. The CDR3 bases are TGTGCCAGCTTCTTGATGGGAGGAGGCGCGGAGACCCAGTACTTC. The complete variable domain, with remaining parts taken from reference TRBV2 and TRBJ2-5, reads EPEVTQTPSHQVTQMGQEVILRCVPISNHLYFYWYRQILGQKVEFLVSFYNNEISEKSEIFDDQFSVERPDGSNFTLKIRSTKLEDSAMYFCASFLMGGGAETQYFGPGTRLLVL.